The entry below describes one T cell receptor (beta chain). The antigen is unknown. CDR3 length equals 15 residues. Trimming removed 7 bases at V and 3 bases at J, with 18 bases between. Germline V CDR1 and CDR2: MNHNS, SASEGT. Exclusion covered patients with other autoimmune diseases or uncontrolled infections (as well as pregnancy or lactation). The authors diagnosed from clinical symptoms, serum thyroxine, TRAb, thyroid ultrasound and orbital computed tomography. Amplifying from RNA transcripts, the study obtained TCR beta CDR3 regions. Second-round multiplex PCR followed a first-round RT-PCR using HTBI primers. Each CDR3 protein gets one entry after TCRdb re-called the multiplex PCR reads with MiXCR. The repertoire includes about 220,000 distinct CDR3 sequences, 20% to 25% of them detected once, and more than 35% sits in the top ten. This specimen comes from a study of Graves' ophthalmopathy and Graves' hyperthyroidism. Study-level points and caveats: Blood samples also showed most expanded thyroid clonotypes exceeding 0.001 frequency.

The sequencing sample was made of peripheral blood. This TCR was recovered from a woman aged 45-65 years with Graves' ophthalmopathy. The chain is built from TRBV6-1 and TRBJ1-1; tentative D call: TRBD1 (6 bases). CDR3 DNA sequence: TGTGCCAGCATAACTAGGGGGGGGATTGACACTGAAGCTTTCTTT. Residues: CASITRGGIDTEAFF.